These 27 T cell receptor beta chains originate from one sample sequenced in a study of blood T cell repertoires in COVID-19. The table came from immunoSEQ multiplex PCR; TCRdb's copy has only in-frame clones and leaves some out. Of 200,000 or so clones in the sample, approximately 83% were seen once. The sequencing sample was made of peripheral blood. Receptor source: a woman between 25 and 40 years old who had recovered from COVID-19.

The table lists this clone with a count of one. The same CDR3 can be traced to other DNA sequences in this sample. The rearrangement uses TRBV7-3 and TRBJ2-1; D is undetermined. Germline V gives CDR1 SGHTA, CDR2 FQGTGA. The CDR3 consists of 13 residues. The V end lost 6 bases, the J end lost 4 bases, and 10 bases lay between the germline ends. The CDR3 nucleotides read TGTGCCAGCAGTCCGACTGGATACAATGAGCAGTTCTTC. This encodes CASSPTGYNEQFF.

This clone was picked up a small number of times. The genes are TRBV5-4 and TRBJ2-2; TRBD2 agrees at 10 bases. The junction had 16 bases not matched to a gene; V was cut back by 4 bases and J by 10 bases. Germline values: CDR1 SGHNT, CDR2 YYREEE (reference sequence). The CDR3 is 17 residues long. The CDR3 region is CASSLGGLAGEVEELFF. The CDR3, as DNA: TGTGCCAGCAGCCTGGGAGGGCTAGCGGGAGAGGTGGAGGAGCTGTTTTTT.

The CDR3 bases are TGCAGCGGTGCTTGGGGAGACTATGGCTACACCTTC. Protein product: CSGAWGDYGYTF. The chain employs TRBV29-1 and TRBJ1-2; no definite D call. This CDR3 has 12 amino acids. Germline assignment: CDR1 SQVTM and CDR2 ANQGSEA. V was trimmed by 7 bases and J by 3 bases, leaving 12 bases between them.

V usage is TRBV5-1 and J usage is TRBJ2-3, with D unresolved. CDR3 length equals 13 residues. The germline V gene encodes CDR1 SGHRS and CDR2 YFSETQ. The ends were cut back, 3 bases at V and 8 bases at J, with 13 bases in the middle. CDR3 nucleotide sequence: TGCGCCAGCAGCTCGACACTGGAAGCTACGCAGTATTTT. The encoded protein is CASSSTLEATQYF.

The chain uses TRBV29-1 and TRBJ1-2; D is perhaps TRBD1 (5 bases). This CDR3 has 15 amino acids. Germline lookup yields CDR1 SQVTM and CDR2 ANQGSEA. Trimming stripped 8 bases from V and 0 bases from J, with 19 bases between. CDR3 protein: CSCGYRGSSNYGYTF. DNA for the CDR3: TGCAGCTGTGGTTATAGGGGTAGTTCTAACTATGGCTACACCTTC.

This clone appeared a few times. The chain links TRBV5-6 to TRBJ1-2; TRBD1 is a possible D gene (6 bases). The CDR3 has 15 residues. CDR1 is SGHDT, CDR2 YYEEEE, per germline. Trimming took off 0 bases at V and 6 bases at J, with 15 bases between the two ends. For the CDR3, the DNA is TGTGCCAGCAGCTTGGCGGGGGGCGAGAACCATGGCTACACCTTC. Its protein is CASSLAGGENHGYTF.

The chain couples TRBV5-1 to TRBJ2-5; D may be TRBD1 (5 bases). The germline V and J ends were trimmed by 0 bases and 5 bases, with 5 bases remaining between them. CDR1 SGHRS and CDR2 YFSETQ come from the germline V gene. The CDR3 is made up of 12 amino acids. CDR3: CASSLAGETQYF. The CDR3 DNA is TGCGCCAGCAGCTTGGCAGGGGAGACCCAGTACTTC.

J is TRBJ2-7 and V is TRBV9, with D possibly matching TRBD2 (6 bases). V was trimmed by 0 bases and J by 2 bases, leaving 9 bases between them. CDR1 and CDR2 from the germline V gene are SGDLS and YYNGEE. This CDR3 comprises 14 residues. The chain's CDR3 is CASSVGGNPYEQYF. The CDR3 region has the DNA TGTGCCAGCAGCGTAGGCGGGAATCCCTACGAGCAGTACTTC.

The sample holds one count of this clone. V is TRBV28 and J is TRBJ2-4, with TRBD2 matching over 16 bases. Trimming at V came to 7 bases and at J to 0 bases, leaving 24 bases not matched to a gene. The CDR3 covers 24 residues. Germline V gene sequence: CDR1 MDHEN, CDR2 SYDVKM. CDR3 region: CASNPAGQGGLAGGIVGAKNIQYF. CDR3 bases: TGTGCCAGCAATCCTGCGGGACAGGGGGGACTAGCGGGAGGGATCGTCGGAGCCAAAAACATTCAGTACTTC.

V and J are TRBV10-3 and TRBJ1-1; D gene uncertain. V dropped 0 bases and J dropped 2 bases, with 13 bases sitting between them. Germline assignment: CDR1 ENHRY and CDR2 SYGVKD. The CDR3 length is 16 residues. CDR3 DNA sequence: TGTGCCATCAGTGAGTCGAAAACATTCACCAACACTGAAGCTTTCTTT. Residues: CAISESKTFTNTEAFF.

The chain combines TRBV5-1 with TRBJ2-1; 10 nucleotides agree with TRBD2. V gave up 2 bases and J gave up 0 bases; unmatched junction bases: 8. The germline V gene encodes CDR1 SGHRS and CDR2 YFSETQ. This CDR3 comprises 18 residues. The CDR3 coding sequence is TGCGCCAGCAGCTTCCGACTAGCGGGTCCGACCTCCTACAATGAGCAGTTCTTC. It codes for CASSFRLAGPTSYNEQFF. Using reference TRBV5-1 and TRBJ2-1 for the parts outside the CDR3, the full variable domain is KAGVTQTPRYLIKTRGQQVTLSCSPISGHRSVSWYQQTPGQGLQFLFEYFSETQRNKGNFPGRFSGRQFSNSRSEMNVSTLELGDSALYLCASSFRLAGPTSYNEQFFGPGTRLTVL.

This clone has just a few counts. The rearrangement links TRBV7-9 to TRBJ1-5, with D possibly being TRBD1 (5 bases). Germline V gene lookup returns CDR1 SEHNR and CDR2 FQNEAQ (reference sequence). V shed 3 bases and J shed 0 bases, with 6 bases lying between them. The CDR3 is 14 residues long. The CDR3 sequence is CASSFQGSNQPQHF. Here the CDR3 DNA reads TGTGCCAGCAGCTTCCAGGGTAGCAATCAGCCCCAGCATTTT.

The chain links TRBV30 to TRBJ2-3; 12 nucleotides align to TRBD2. Looked up from germline, CDR1 is GTSNPN and CDR2 is SVGIG (reference sequence). V lost 8 bases, J lost 6 bases, and 15 bases stayed unmatched. CDR3 length: 16 amino acids. For the CDR3, the DNA is TGTGCCGGGATCTTAGGACTAGCGGGACCTTGGGATACGCAGTATTTT. Translated, it gives CAGILGLAGPWDTQYF.

CDR3 in amino acids: CATSDSGQGIRETQYF. In DNA, the CDR3 is TGTGCCACCAGTGATTCAGGCCAGGGCATTAGGGAGACCCAGTACTTC. This rearrangement joins TRBV24-1 to TRBJ2-5, with a weak D call TRBD1 (5 bases). CDR3 size: 16 residues. Germline V gene lookup returns CDR1 KGHDR and CDR2 SFDVKD. V was cut by 2 bases and J by 5 bases, with 17 bases left in between.

The chain joins TRBV5-1 to TRBJ1-2; D gene uncertain. The CDR3 spans 13 residues. The V end was cut by 0 bases, the J end by 8 bases, with 11 bases between. Per germline, CDR1 SGHRS and CDR2 YFSETQ. CDR3 bases: TGCGCCAGCAGCTTGGCCATATCACAAGGCTACACCTTC. Amino acids: CASSLAISQGYTF.

The chain joins TRBV29-1 to TRBJ2-5; 8 bases align to TRBD1. V lost 7 bases to trimming and J lost 7 bases; unmatched junction nucleotides: 14. The length of the CDR3 is 14 residues. Germline lookup yields CDR1 SQVTM and CDR2 ANQGSEA. The CDR3: CSAKRQGRFGTQYF. As DNA, the CDR3 is TGCAGCGCTAAAAGACAGGGGCGCTTCGGGACCCAGTACTTC. Together with reference TRBV29-1 and TRBJ2-5, the CDR3 gives the full variable domain: SAVISQKPSRDICQRGTSLTIQCQVDSQVTMMFWYRQQPGQSLTLIATANQGSEATYESGFVIDKFPISRPNLTFSTLTVSNMSPEDSSIYLCSAKRQGRFGTQYFGPGTRLLVL.

A remark on this clone: At the DNA level, this CDR3 is encoded by other sequences in the same sample as well. V and J are TRBV6-5 and TRBJ2-7; possible D gene TRBD1, 5 bases. Per the germline V gene, CDR1 is MNHEY and CDR2 is SVGAGI. The CDR3 runs to 16 residues. The V end was cut by 0 bases, the J end by 4 bases, with 16 bases between. The CDR3 here is CASSYSWTSGPYEQYF. CDR3 in DNA: TGTGCCAGCAGTTACTCTTGGACAAGTGGGCCATACGAGCAGTACTTC.

The rearrangement links TRBV3-1 (or the pseudogene TRBV3-2) to TRBJ2-3; TRBD2 matches 10 bases. The CDR3 spans 17 residues. The trim removed 1 base at V and 7 bases at J, leaving 11 bases unmatched. Germline lookup yields CDR1 LGHDT and CDR2 YNNKEL (reference sequence). This CDR3 is CASSQGSSSGRVYTQYF. DNA for the CDR3: TGTGCCAGCAGCCAAGGATCGTCTAGCGGGAGAGTTTATACGCAGTATTTT.

The chain links TRBV7-2 to TRBJ2-3; 8 positions match TRBD1. The CDR3 sequence is 14 residues long. The junction had 5 bases not matched to a gene; V was cut back by 5 bases and J by 4 bases. CDR1 and CDR2 from the germline V gene are SGHTA and FQGNSA. The CDR3 nucleotides read TGTGCCAGCAGCACCGGGACAGGCTCAGATACGCAGTATTTT. Translated: CASSTGTGSDTQYF.

The chain couples TRBV7-9 to TRBJ2-1, with 10 bases fitting TRBD2. Trimming took 5 bases from V and 5 from J; bases not matched to a gene: 6. CDR3 length equals 15 residues. Germline CDR1 and CDR2: SEHNR and FQNEAQ (reference sequence). The CDR3 DNA sequence: TGTGCCAGCAGCCGGGGGACTAGCGCCCACAATGAGCAGTTCTTC. The encoded protein is CASSRGTSAHNEQFF.

This clone was counted only a few times. The chain uses TRBV6-1 and TRBJ2-1; TRBD2 might be the D (6 bases). Trimming pared 1 base from V and 1 base from J, leaving 14 bases between. Germline V gives CDR1 MNHNS, CDR2 SASEGT. The CDR3 loop spans 17 amino acids. The CDR3 protein is CASSEGSLARSYNEQFF. The CDR3 bases are TGTGCCAGCAGTGAAGGGTCACTAGCCCGATCCTACAATGAGCAGTTCTTC.

This clone was found many times. The same CDR3 also results from other DNA sequences found in this sample. In DNA, the CDR3 is TGTGCCAGCAGTTTATGGAGATTAGCGGGAGGGCCCGGGGAGCTGTTTTTT. This gives the protein CASSLWRLAGGPGELFF. The genes are TRBV28 and TRBJ2-2, with TRBD2 matching over 11 bases. The CDR3 spans 17 residues. The junction had 6 bases not matched to a gene; V was cut back by 0 bases and J by 6 bases. Germline CDR1 MDHEN, CDR2 SYDVKM.

The rearrangement joins TRBV10-2 to TRBJ2-3, with a possible D match to TRBD2 (6 bases). Between the trimmed V and J ends, which lost 2 bases and 0 bases, there was a span of 15 bases. The CDR3 has 17 residues. Germline V gene lookup returns CDR1 WSHSY and CDR2 SAAADI. This CDR3 reads CASSEPSKSGSTDTQYF. In DNA form, the CDR3 reads TGCGCCAGCAGTGAGCCCTCTAAGAGCGGGAGCACAGATACGCAGTATTTT.

J is TRBJ2-7 and V is TRBV9, with 10 bases lining up with TRBD2. The CDR3 length is 15 residues. Germline assignment: CDR1 SGDLS and CDR2 YYNGEE. V lost 3 bases and J lost 2; bases outside the gene matches: 5. The CDR3 DNA is TGTGCCAGCAGCGGAGGACTAGCGGCTCCCTACGAGCAGTACTTC. Amino acids: CASSGGLAAPYEQYF.

The chain recombines TRBV5-4 with TRBJ2-1; D unclear. Between the trimmed V and J ends, which lost 1 base and 8 bases, there was a span of 7 bases. CDR3 length: 12 residues. The germline CDR1 and CDR2 sequences are SGHNT and YYREEE (reference sequence). In DNA form, the CDR3 reads TGTGCCAGCAGCTTGCCTGAGGATGAGCAGTTCTTC. This sequence encodes CASSLPEDEQFF. Supplemented by reference TRBV5-4 and TRBJ2-1, the full variable domain reads ETGVTQSPTHLIKTRGQQVTLRCSSQSGHNTVSWYQQALGQGPQFIFQYYREEENGRGNFPPRFSGLQFPNYSSELNVNALELDDSALYLCASSLPEDEQFFGPGTRLTVL.

The chain carries TRBV7-9 and TRBJ2-5, with D maybe TRBD2 (7 bases). The V end was cut by 11 bases, the J end by 1 base, with 11 bases between. The CDR3 runs to 12 residues. Germline V CDR1 and CDR2: SEHNR, FQNEAQ (reference sequence). The CDR3 DNA reads TGTGCCCTAGGGGGGGCCCAAGAGACCCAGTACTTC. Residues: CALGGAQETQYF.

In this sample, this clone turned up a few times. CDR3 in amino acids: CASSQPLRSLRGNTIYF. The DNA of the CDR3 is TGCGCCAGCAGCCAGCCCTTACGGTCCCTTCGAGGAAACACCATATATTTT. The rearrangement links TRBV4-1 to TRBJ1-3; no reliable D call. The length of the CDR3 is 17 residues. CDR1 is MGHRA and CDR2 is YSYEKL in the germline V gene. Between the trimmed V and J ends, which lost 3 bases and 4 bases, there was a span of 19 bases.